Listed below are T cell receptor beta chains from one sample, sequenced in a study of blood T cell repertoires in COVID-19. Sequencing used immunoSEQ multiplex PCR; TCRdb keeps in-frame clones, though not all of them. The sample yields about 250,000 clones, about nine tenths seen once. Sequenced input: peripheral blood. Receptors were obtained from a man aged 25-45 years with COVID-19, enrolled during active disease. The conserved cysteine and the conserved F or W are not part of the CDR3 here. Fields, in order: J gene, V gene, CDR3 protein.

TRBJ1-6 | TRBV6-5 | ASSFEGGFNSPLH
TRBJ1-2 | TRBV6-5 | ASSYGQSYGYT
TRBJ2-7 | TRBV11-2 | ASSTSYEQY
TRBJ2-3 | TRBV15 | ATSRVVPTGADTQY
TRBJ1-6 | TRBV3-1/TRBV3-2 | ASSRGRESPLH
TRBJ2-4 | TRBV7-9 | ASSAGGGGNIQY
TRBJ1-5 | TRBV12-3/TRBV12-4 | ASSRDTNQPQH
TRBJ1-6 | TRBV27 | ASSWSGGGYSPLH
TRBJ1-1 | TRBV5-1 | ASSLGTGGYTEAF
TRBJ1-1 | TRBV6-6 | ASSSDLGADTEAF
TRBJ1-2 | TRBV20-1 | SANRGEGYT
TRBJ1-6 | TRBV9 | ASSPLPNSPLH
TRBJ1-5 | TRBV7-2 | ASSLGQTSNQPQH
TRBJ2-7 | TRBV10-3 | AISELEDEQY
TRBJ1-2 | TRBV10-3 | AISEGLGQRYGYT
TRBJ2-1 | TRBV6-2/TRBV6-3 | ASSSRGGYYNEQF
TRBJ1-1 | TRBV5-1 | ASFRGPYEAF
TRBJ1-6 | TRBV2 | ASKPNRWNSPLH